In its sample, the clone carrying this TCR beta chain was seen many times. This sample stems from a study of T cells in Graves' hyperthyroidism and ophthalmopathy. Amplification of TCR beta CDR3 regions was performed using RNA transcripts as template. RT-PCR in the first round (using the HTBI primer set) targeted the TCR CDR3. MiXCR was run by TCRdb on the multiplex PCR reads, yielding one entry per CDR3 protein. This table has around 560,000 distinct CDR3 sequences, approximately 15% appearing once. This clonotype was sampled from a young woman with Graves' hyperthyroidism. Source material: blood.

Here the CDR3 DNA reads TGTGCCAGCAGCCCGCCTCTCAGGGGGTTTTCTAACTATGGCTACACCTTC. Translation: CASSPPLRGFSNYGYTF. V is TRBV7-2 and J is TRBJ1-2; 7 bases line up with TRBD1. Germline V gene sequence: CDR1 SGHTA, CDR2 FQGNSA. V shed 5 bases and J 0 bases; nucleotides not matched to a gene: 12. The CDR3 consists of 17 residues.